The clone carrying this T cell receptor beta chain was counted a few times. TCRdb re-derived calls from the RT-PCR reads in MiXCR, one entry per CDR3 protein. The table shows about 680,000 distinct CDR3 sequences, with over 12% occurring only once. Trimming left V 4 bases short and J 12 bases short, with 22 bases between. The CDR3 sequence is 14 residues long. Germline V lookup: CDR1 SGHRS, CDR2 YFSETQ. The chain has TRBV5-1 and TRBJ1-1; D is undetermined. This receptor was obtained from a female donor in good health, serving as a healthy control. The specimen sequenced was memory CD4+ T cells from blood. This CDR3 is CASSPESITHTTFF. The CDR3 DNA follows: TGCGCCAGCAGCCCCGAATCAATCACACATACTACTTTCTTT.